The clone carrying this T cell receptor (beta chain) was seen only a few times. As handled by the study authors: Nucleated cell number was recorded as an estimate derived from reference gene primer amplification. TCRdb's table, derived via immunoSEQ multiplex PCR, lists solely in-frame clones and lacks some. V and J calls and clone size are copied from that table; D and trimming were computed from the DNA. Of roughly 80,000 clones listed, roughly 86% are singletons. This sample was included in a study of blood T cell repertoires in COVID-19. At the level of the study: T cells, B-cell-depleted T cells, or PBMCs supplied cDNA or gDNA.

The specimen sequenced was peripheral blood. This TCR came from a woman aged 55-69 years with acute or convalescent COVID-19.

CDR3: CASSQQLTETGELFF. For the CDR3, the DNA is TGTGCCAGCAGCCAACAACTGACAGAGACCGGGGAGCTGTTTTTT. V usage is TRBV3-1 (or the pseudogene TRBV3-2) and J usage is TRBJ2-2, with a possible D match to TRBD1 (5 bases). The V and J ends lost 2 bases and 5 bases respectively, with 12 bases between them. The CDR3 covers 15 residues. The germline V gene encodes CDR1 LGHDT and CDR2 YNNKEL (reference sequence).